The rows below give T cell receptor beta chains drawn from one sample of a study of blood T cells in healthy people across ages. TCRdb reprocessed the 5' RACE reads via MiXCR and lists one record per CDR3 protein. The table lists about 1.1 million distinct CDR3 sequences, 35% to 40% of them singletons. Input material: blood. The source of these receptors is a man aged 18 to 29 in good health. Each CDR3 is given with its conserved first and last residue. A D gene is named only where the DNA matches it firmly. Where a row states a size, it is once, few, many or the class of an expanded clone; other rows omit it.

v_gene: TRBV9
abundance: many
d_gene: -
len: 19
j_gene: TRBJ2-1
CDR3aa: CASSVTRGLFLGSYNEQFF
CDR3nt: TGTGCCAGCAGCGTGACTCGGGGTCTCTTCCTAGGCTCCTACAATGAGCAGTTCTTC

v_gene: TRBV7-9
abundance: -
d_gene: -
len: 13
j_gene: TRBJ1-2
CDR3aa: CASNKGFAYGYTF
CDR3nt: TGTGCCAGCAACAAGGGATTCGCCTATGGCTACACCTTC

v_gene: TRBV7-2
abundance: -
d_gene: -
len: 15
j_gene: TRBJ2-1
CDR3aa: CASSGGTTSYNEQFF
CDR3nt: TGTGCCAGCAGCGGCGGGACCACCTCCTACAATGAGCAGTTCTTC

v_gene: TRBV2
abundance: -
d_gene: -
len: 15
j_gene: TRBJ2-1
CDR3aa: CASSENSGTYNEQFF
CDR3nt: TGTGCCAGCAGTGAAAACAGCGGAACCTACAATGAGCAGTTCTTC

v_gene: TRBV2
abundance: -
d_gene: -
len: 14
j_gene: TRBJ2-7
CDR3aa: CASSEGGIYNEQYF
CDR3nt: TGTGCCAGCAGTGAGGGGGGTATATACAATGAGCAGTACTTC

v_gene: TRBV2
abundance: -
d_gene: -
len: 14
j_gene: TRBJ2-5
CDR3aa: CASSELSYRETQYF
CDR3nt: TGTGCCAGCAGTGAACTCTCGTACCGAGAGACCCAGTACTTC

v_gene: TRBV29-1
abundance: -
d_gene: -
len: 14
j_gene: TRBJ2-2
CDR3aa: CSVAEGLSTGELFF
CDR3nt: TGCAGCGTTGCGGAGGGTCTGAGCACCGGGGAGCTGTTTTTT

v_gene: TRBV20-1
abundance: -
d_gene: -
len: 15
j_gene: TRBJ2-7
CDR3aa: CSARDPLEPSYEQYF
CDR3nt: TGCAGTGCTAGAGATCCTCTGGAGCCCTCCTACGAGCAGTACTTC

v_gene: TRBV28
abundance: few
d_gene: TRBD1
len: 13
j_gene: TRBJ1-4
CDR3aa: CASRGQGEEKLFF
CDR3nt: TGTGCCAGCCGGGGACAGGGAGAGGAAAAACTGTTTTTT

v_gene: TRBV10-3
abundance: -
d_gene: -
len: 16
j_gene: TRBJ2-3
CDR3aa: CATSESNRVIADTQYF
CDR3nt: TGTGCCACCAGTGAGTCGAACAGGGTGATCGCAGATACGCAGTATTTT

v_gene: TRBV30
abundance: -
d_gene: -
len: 14
j_gene: TRBJ2-3
CDR3aa: CAWSQLSGTDTQYF
CDR3nt: TGTGCCTGGAGCCAACTGAGTGGGACAGATACGCAGTATTTT

v_gene: TRBV7-2
abundance: few
d_gene: -
len: 11
j_gene: TRBJ2-5
CDR3aa: CASSLRETRYF
CDR3nt: TGTGCCAGCAGCTTGAGAGAGACCCGGTACTTC

v_gene: TRBV6-5
abundance: -
d_gene: TRBD1
len: 16
j_gene: TRBJ1-1
CDR3aa: CASSRAATGGDTEAFF
CDR3nt: TGTGCCAGCAGCCGAGCAGCCACAGGGGGGGACACTGAAGCTTTCTTT

v_gene: TRBV4-2
abundance: -
d_gene: -
len: 14
j_gene: TRBJ1-6
CDR3aa: CASSQGRVNSPLHF
CDR3nt: TGTGCCAGCAGCCAAGGCAGGGTAAATTCACCCCTCCACTTT

v_gene: TRBV4-1
abundance: -
d_gene: -
len: 14
j_gene: TRBJ1-2
CDR3aa: CASSQGGIGYGYTF
CDR3nt: TGCGCCAGCAGCCAAGGGGGTATCGGCTATGGCTACACCTTC

v_gene: TRBV4-3
abundance: -
d_gene: -
len: 15
j_gene: TRBJ2-2
CDR3aa: CTSSQGGPGTGELFF
CDR3nt: TGCACCAGCAGCCAAGGGGGTCCGGGAACCGGGGAGCTGTTTTTT

v_gene: TRBV20-1
abundance: many
d_gene: -
len: 15
j_gene: TRBJ2-3
CDR3aa: CSARDLVGSTDTQYF
CDR3nt: TGCAGTGCTAGAGATCTGGTGGGAAGCACAGATACGCAGTATTTT

v_gene: TRBV29-1
abundance: -
d_gene: TRBD2
len: 16
j_gene: TRBJ2-5
CDR3aa: CSVRSPSGGVQETQYF
CDR3nt: TGCAGCGTTAGGAGCCCTAGCGGGGGGGTTCAAGAGACCCAGTACTTC

v_gene: TRBV20-1
abundance: few
d_gene: TRBD1
len: 13
j_gene: TRBJ1-2
CDR3aa: CSAGGTGKDGYTF
CDR3nt: TGCAGTGCTGGGGGGACAGGGAAGGATGGCTACACCTTC

v_gene: TRBV6-2/TRBV6-3
abundance: -
d_gene: -
len: 14
j_gene: TRBJ1-6
CDR3aa: CASTYTGGNSPLHF
CDR3nt: TGTGCCAGCACGTACACGGGGGGGAATTCACCCCTCCACTTT

v_gene: TRBV20-1
abundance: -
d_gene: TRBD2
len: 16
j_gene: TRBJ2-3
CDR3aa: CSALRGGAISTDTQYF
CDR3nt: TGCAGCGCCCTCCGCGGGGGGGCGATAAGCACAGATACGCAGTATTTT

v_gene: TRBV18
abundance: many
d_gene: TRBD1
len: 14
j_gene: TRBJ1-2
CDR3aa: CASSPSGQGYGYTF
CDR3nt: TGTGCCAGCTCACCCTCTGGACAGGGTTATGGCTACACCTTC

v_gene: TRBV12-3/TRBV12-4
abundance: few
d_gene: -
len: 13
j_gene: TRBJ2-1
CDR3aa: CASSSLGSREQFF
CDR3nt: TGTGCCAGCAGTTCGCTGGGGAGTCGAGAGCAGTTCTTC

v_gene: TRBV3-1
abundance: once
d_gene: -
len: 13
j_gene: TRBJ2-5
CDR3aa: CASSQSVEETQYF
CDR3nt: TGTGCCAGCAGCCAATCCGTGGAGGAGACCCAGTACTTC

v_gene: TRBV27
abundance: few
d_gene: -
len: 18
j_gene: TRBJ2-1
CDR3aa: CASSLMGVRGSTYNEQFF
CDR3nt: TGTGCCAGCAGTTTAATGGGTGTGCGGGGTTCAACCTACAATGAGCAGTTCTTC

v_gene: TRBV12-3/TRBV12-4
abundance: -
d_gene: -
len: 15
j_gene: TRBJ1-1
CDR3aa: CASAYWLTANTEAFF
CDR3nt: TGTGCCAGCGCATACTGGCTGACAGCGAACACTGAAGCTTTCTTT

v_gene: TRBV20-1
abundance: -
d_gene: -
len: 12
j_gene: TRBJ1-4
CDR3aa: CSAKTENEKLFF
CDR3nt: TGCAGTGCTAAGACAGAAAATGAAAAACTGTTTTTT

v_gene: TRBV7-9
abundance: few
d_gene: TRBD1
len: 15
j_gene: TRBJ1-1
CDR3aa: CASSVGQVKNTEAFF
CDR3nt: TGTGCCAGCAGCGTCGGACAGGTAAAGAACACTGAAGCTTTCTTT

v_gene: TRBV29-1
abundance: -
d_gene: -
len: 14
j_gene: TRBJ2-1
CDR3aa: CSVVPQILYNEQFF
CDR3nt: TGCAGCGTTGTCCCACAGATCCTTTACAATGAGCAGTTCTTC